This T cell receptor beta chain came from a study of shared clonotypes between healthy human individuals. Points from the study as a whole: Between a handful of donors, naive CD4 clonotypes were shared at a level of roughly 5.5%. Generation probabilities of non-shared clonotypes were lower (relative to those shared by all four donors).

Memory CD4+ cells were the fraction left after CD45RA+ naive selection. The CDR3 is 13 amino acids. Trimming pared 4 bases from V and 5 bases from J, leaving 10 bases between. CDR1 and CDR2 from the germline V gene are SGDLS and YYNGEE. As regards this clone: Antigen specificity is unknown.

Original analysis: Quality scores were absent from the junction-only immunoSEQ sequences, so filtering differed. The table came from immunoSEQ multiplex PCR; TCRdb's copy has only in-frame clones and leaves some out. That table supplies the V and J calls and clone size; D and trimming were determined from the DNA. Among roughly 1 million clones listed, around 78% were seen once. The clonotype originates from a man aged 18 to 30 in good health. Some clones in this sample may be carry-over from other donors' samples. The chain carries TRBV9 and TRBJ2-1; D not resolved. Input material: memory CD4+ T cells from PBMCs. The subset is: CD45RA-negative fraction. CDR3 bases: TGTGCCAGCAGCCGACCCTACAACAATGAGCAGTTCTTC. Translating gives CASSRPYNNEQFF.